The 9 T cell receptor beta chains reported below all come from one sample, sequenced in a study of blood T cell repertoires in COVID-19. Measured with immunoSEQ multiplex PCR; TCRdb has only the in-frame clones, and not every one. The sample includes 100,000 to 150,000 clones, 80% to 90% of them seen just once. The sequenced sample was peripheral blood. Receptor source: a man in his fifties with active or convalescent COVID-19.

The chain recombines TRBV7-7 with TRBJ2-1; 9 bases are shared with TRBD2. The junction had 15 bases not matched to a gene; V was cut back by 5 bases and J by 7 bases. CDR1 is SSHAT and CDR2 is FNYEAQ in the germline V gene (reference sequence). This CDR3 region has 17 residues. CDR3 residues: CASSPGRGLAGANEQFF. The CDR3 DNA sequence: TGTGCCAGCAGCCCGGGAAGGGGACTAGCAGGGGCAAATGAGCAGTTCTTC.

CDR3 DNA: TGTGCCAGCAGCTCCATGACTAGCGGGGCCTCCGAGCAGTACTTC. It specifies CASSSMTSGASEQYF. V is TRBV7-2 and J is TRBJ2-7; 11 bases are a match to TRBD2. V shed 4 bases, J shed 6 bases, and the junction held 8 bases outside the gene matches. Per the germline V gene, CDR1 is SGHTA and CDR2 is FQGNSA. The CDR3 consists of 15 residues. Drawing the rest from reference TRBV7-2 and TRBJ2-7, the complete variable domain is GAGVSQSPSNKVTEKGKDVELRCDPISGHTALYWYRQSLGQGLEFLIYFQGNSAPDKSGLPSDRFSAERTGGSVSTLTIQRTQQEDSAVYLCASSSMTSGASEQYFGPGTRLTVT.

This clone occurred a few times. The rearrangement joins TRBV28 to TRBJ2-3; the D gene is possibly TRBD1 (6 bases). Germline lookup yields CDR1 MDHEN and CDR2 SYDVKM. Trimming pared 5 bases from V and 1 base from J, leaving 19 bases between. CDR3 length: 17 amino acids. CDR3 residues: CASSGARQVGGTDTQYF. For the CDR3, the DNA is TGTGCCAGCAGTGGGGCCAGACAGGTTGGGGGCACAGATACGCAGTATTTT.

The chain couples TRBV5-4 to TRBJ2-2; D ambiguous. Germline CDR1 and CDR2: SGHNT and YYREEE (reference sequence). Trimming removed 4 bases at V and 0 bases at J, with 13 bases between. The CDR3 totals 16 residues. The CDR3 here is CASSPGGNSNTGELFF. The CDR3 nucleotides read TGTGCCAGCAGCCCGGGTGGCAATTCGAACACCGGGGAGCTGTTTTTT.

V and J are TRBV7-8 and TRBJ2-2; 7 nucleotides line up with TRBD2. This CDR3 has 16 residues. The V segment lost 1 base and the J segment 1 base; nucleotides outside the gene matches: 3. The germline V gene encodes CDR1 SGHVS and CDR2 FQNEAQ. The chain's CDR3 is CASSLEIAGNTGELFF. Here the CDR3 DNA reads TGTGCCAGCAGCTTAGAGATAGCGGGGAACACCGGGGAGCTGTTTTTT. The variable domain in full, completed from reference TRBV7-8 and TRBJ2-2, reads GAGVSQSPRYKVAKRGQDVALRCDPISGHVSLFWYQQALGQGPEFLTYFQNEAQLDKSGLPSDRFFAERPEGSVSTLKIQRTQQEDSAVYLCASSLEIAGNTGELFFGEGSRLTVL.

The chain has TRBV11-3 and TRBJ1-1; D ambiguous. Per the germline V gene, CDR1 is SGHNT and CDR2 is YENEEA. This CDR3 region has 14 residues. V was shortened by 3 bases and J by 0 bases, with 8 bases between the two germline ends. The CDR3 nucleotides are TGTGCCAGCAGCTTGACTACCCTGAACACTGAAGCTTTCTTT. This gives the protein CASSLTTLNTEAFF.

This chain joins TRBV7-9 and TRBJ2-1; 11 nucleotides align to TRBD2. The germline V gene encodes CDR1 SEHNR and CDR2 FQNEAQ (reference sequence). The CDR3 totals 15 residues. Trimming at V came to 5 bases and at J to 4 bases, leaving 4 bases not matched to a gene. CDR3 region: CASSLGTSGYNEQFF. The DNA of the CDR3 is TGTGCCAGCAGCCTTGGGACTAGCGGATACAATGAGCAGTTCTTC.

The chain has TRBV29-1 and TRBJ1-2; D remains ambiguous. The V gene's germline CDR1 is SQVTM and CDR2 ANQGSEA. This CDR3 is 14 amino acids long. The V end lost 0 bases, the J end lost 2 bases, and 10 bases lay between the germline ends. The CDR3 sequence is CSVEDVGFNYGYTF. The CDR3 bases are TGCAGCGTTGAAGACGTCGGGTTCAACTATGGCTACACCTTC.

The CDR3 DNA reads TGCAGCGTTGAAGACCGGGGCGGGACAGGGAACCAGTATAATTCACCCCTCCACTTT. It codes for CSVEDRGGTGNQYNSPLHF. The chain employs TRBV29-1 and TRBJ1-6, with 9 bases identical to TRBD1. Germline-derived CDR1 and CDR2 are SQVTM and ANQGSEA. V shed 0 bases and J 4 bases; nucleotides not matched to a gene: 13. This CDR3 spans 19 amino acids.